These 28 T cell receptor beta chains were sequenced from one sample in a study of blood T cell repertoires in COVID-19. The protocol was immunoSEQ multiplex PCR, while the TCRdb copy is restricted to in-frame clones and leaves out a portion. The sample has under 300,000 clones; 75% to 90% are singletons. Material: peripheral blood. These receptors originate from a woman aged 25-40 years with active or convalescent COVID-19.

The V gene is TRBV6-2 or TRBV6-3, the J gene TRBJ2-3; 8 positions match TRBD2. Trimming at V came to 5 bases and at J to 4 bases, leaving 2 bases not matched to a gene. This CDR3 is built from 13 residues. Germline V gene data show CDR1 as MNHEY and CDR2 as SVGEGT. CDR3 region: CASSGGGPDTQYF. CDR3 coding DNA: TGTGCCAGCAGTGGCGGGGGGCCAGATACGCAGTATTTT.

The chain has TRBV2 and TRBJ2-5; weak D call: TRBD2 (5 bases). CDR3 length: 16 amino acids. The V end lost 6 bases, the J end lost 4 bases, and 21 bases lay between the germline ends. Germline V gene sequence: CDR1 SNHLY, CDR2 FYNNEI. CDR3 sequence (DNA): TGTGCCAGCAGCCCCGGACTCAGTCTCTTAGGAGAGACCCAGTACTTC. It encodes CASSPGLSLLGETQYF.

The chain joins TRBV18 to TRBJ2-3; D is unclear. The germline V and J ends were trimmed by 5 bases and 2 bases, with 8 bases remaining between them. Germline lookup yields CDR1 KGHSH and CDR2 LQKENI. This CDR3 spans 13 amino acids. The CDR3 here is CASSFSFTDTQYF. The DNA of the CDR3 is TGTGCCAGCTCATTTTCGTTCACAGATACGCAGTATTTT.

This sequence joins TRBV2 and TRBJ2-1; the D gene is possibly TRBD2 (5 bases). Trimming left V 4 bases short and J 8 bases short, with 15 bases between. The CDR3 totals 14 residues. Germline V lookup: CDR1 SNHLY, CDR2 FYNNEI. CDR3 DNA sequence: TGTGCCAGCAGTGCGAGCGGATCTTACGATGAGCAGTTCTTC. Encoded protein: CASSASGSYDEQFF.

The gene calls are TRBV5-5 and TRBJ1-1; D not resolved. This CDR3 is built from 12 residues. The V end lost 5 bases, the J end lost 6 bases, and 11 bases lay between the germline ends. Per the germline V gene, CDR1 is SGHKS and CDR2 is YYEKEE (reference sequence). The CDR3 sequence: CASSLDAAEAFF. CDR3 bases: TGTGCCAGCAGTCTCGACGCGGCTGAAGCTTTCTTT.

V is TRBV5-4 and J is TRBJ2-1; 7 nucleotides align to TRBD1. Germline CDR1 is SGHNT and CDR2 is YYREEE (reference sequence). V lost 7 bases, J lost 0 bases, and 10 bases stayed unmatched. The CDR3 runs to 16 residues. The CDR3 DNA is TGTGCCAGCTCTCTCCAGACAGGGAGCTCCTACAATGAGCAGTTCTTC. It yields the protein CASSLQTGSSYNEQFF. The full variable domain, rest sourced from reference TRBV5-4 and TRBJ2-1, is ETGVTQSPTHLIKTRGQQVTLRCSSQSGHNTVSWYQQALGQGPQFIFQYYREEENGRGNFPPRFSGLQFPNYSSELNVNALELDDSALYLCASSLQTGSSYNEQFFGPGTRLTVL.

The CDR3 sequence is CASSQGASFHGGIQETQYF. The CDR3 DNA is TGCGCCAGCAGCCAAGGTGCTTCTTTCCACGGGGGGATTCAAGAGACCCAGTACTTC. The rearrangement uses TRBV4-3 and TRBJ2-5, with 7 bases identical to TRBD2. The CDR3 is 19 amino acids. Trimming cost V 1 base and J 2 bases; bases outside gene matches: 16. Germline V gene data show CDR1 as LGHNA and CDR2 as YSLEER.

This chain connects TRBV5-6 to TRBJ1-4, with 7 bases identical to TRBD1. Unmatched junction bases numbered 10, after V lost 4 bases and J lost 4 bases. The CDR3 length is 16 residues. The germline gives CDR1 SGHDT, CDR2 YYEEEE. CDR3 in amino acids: CASSLLKGQNNEKLFF. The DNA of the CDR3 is TGTGCCAGCAGCCTACTTAAGGGACAGAATAATGAAAAACTGTTTTTT.

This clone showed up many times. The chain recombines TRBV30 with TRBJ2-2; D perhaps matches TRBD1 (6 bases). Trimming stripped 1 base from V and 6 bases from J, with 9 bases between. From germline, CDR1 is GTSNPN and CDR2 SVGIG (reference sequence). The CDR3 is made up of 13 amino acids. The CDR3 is CAWSESGAGELFF. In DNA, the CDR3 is TGTGCCTGGAGTGAGTCAGGGGCCGGGGAGCTGTTTTTT.

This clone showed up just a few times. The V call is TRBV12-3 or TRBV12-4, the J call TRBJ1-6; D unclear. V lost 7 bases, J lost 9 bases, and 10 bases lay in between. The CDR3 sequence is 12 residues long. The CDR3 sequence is CASTLDSSPLHF. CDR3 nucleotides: TGTGCCAGCACTCTGGACTCTTCACCCCTCCACTTT.

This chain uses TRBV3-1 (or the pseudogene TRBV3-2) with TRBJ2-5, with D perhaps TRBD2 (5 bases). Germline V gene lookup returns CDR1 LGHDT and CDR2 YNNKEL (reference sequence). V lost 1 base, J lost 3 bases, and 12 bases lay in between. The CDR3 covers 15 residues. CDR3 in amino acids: CASSQVGLAKETQYF. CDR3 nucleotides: TGTGCCAGCAGCCAAGTTGGTCTAGCCAAAGAGACCCAGTACTTC.

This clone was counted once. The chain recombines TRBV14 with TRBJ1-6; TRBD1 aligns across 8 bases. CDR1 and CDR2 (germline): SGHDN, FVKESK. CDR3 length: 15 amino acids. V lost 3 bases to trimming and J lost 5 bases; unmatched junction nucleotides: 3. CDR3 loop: CASSQRGQDNSPLHF. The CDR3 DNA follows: TGTGCCAGCAGCCAGCGGGGACAGGATAATTCACCCCTCCACTTT. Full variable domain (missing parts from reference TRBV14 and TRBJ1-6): EAGVTQFPSHSVIEKGQTVTLRCDPISGHDNLYWYRRVMGKEIKFLLHFVKESKQDESGMPNNRFLAERTGGTYSTLKVQPAELEDSGVYFCASSQRGQDNSPLHFGNGTRLTVT.

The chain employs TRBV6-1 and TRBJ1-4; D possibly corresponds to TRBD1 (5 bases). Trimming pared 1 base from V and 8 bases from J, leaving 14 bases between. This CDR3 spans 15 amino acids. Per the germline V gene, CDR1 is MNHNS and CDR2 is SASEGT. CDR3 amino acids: CASSEGRDHREKLFF. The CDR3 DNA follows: TGTGCCAGCAGTGAAGGGAGGGACCATCGAGAAAAACTGTTTTTT.

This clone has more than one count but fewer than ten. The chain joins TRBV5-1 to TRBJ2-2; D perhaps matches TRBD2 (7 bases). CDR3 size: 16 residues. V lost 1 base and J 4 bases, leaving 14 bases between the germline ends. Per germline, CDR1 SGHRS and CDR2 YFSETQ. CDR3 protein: CASSLRGADSTGELFF. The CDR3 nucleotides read TGCGCCAGCAGCTTGCGGGGGGCCGATTCCACCGGGGAGCTGTTTTTT.

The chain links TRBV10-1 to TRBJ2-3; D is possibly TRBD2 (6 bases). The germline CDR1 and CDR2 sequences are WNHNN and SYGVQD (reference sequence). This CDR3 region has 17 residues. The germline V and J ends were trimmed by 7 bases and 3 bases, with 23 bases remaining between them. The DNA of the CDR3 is TGCGCCAGCATCCAATCCACTAGACTAGGAATGACAGATACGCAGTATTTT. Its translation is CASIQSTRLGMTDTQYF.

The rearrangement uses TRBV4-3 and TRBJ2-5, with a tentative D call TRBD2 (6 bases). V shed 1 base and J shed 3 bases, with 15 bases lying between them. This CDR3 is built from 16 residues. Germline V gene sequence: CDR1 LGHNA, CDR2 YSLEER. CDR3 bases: TGCGCCAGCAGCCAAGGGCCCCCGGGAGCGGAAGAGACCCAGTACTTC. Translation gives CASSQGPPGAEETQYF.

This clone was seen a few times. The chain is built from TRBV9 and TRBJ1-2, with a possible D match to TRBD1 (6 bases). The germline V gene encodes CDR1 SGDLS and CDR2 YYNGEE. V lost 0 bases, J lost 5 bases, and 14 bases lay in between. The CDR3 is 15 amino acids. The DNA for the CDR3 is TGTGCCAGCAGCGTAGCCCCCGGACAGCAATATGGCTACACCTTC. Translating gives CASSVAPGQQYGYTF.

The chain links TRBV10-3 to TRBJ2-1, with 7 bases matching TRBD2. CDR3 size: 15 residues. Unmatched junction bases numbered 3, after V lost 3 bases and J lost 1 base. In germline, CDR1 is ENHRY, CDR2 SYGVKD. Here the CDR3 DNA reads TGTGCCATCAGTGAAGCGGGGAAGTCCTACAATGAGCAGTTCTTC. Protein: CAISEAGKSYNEQFF.

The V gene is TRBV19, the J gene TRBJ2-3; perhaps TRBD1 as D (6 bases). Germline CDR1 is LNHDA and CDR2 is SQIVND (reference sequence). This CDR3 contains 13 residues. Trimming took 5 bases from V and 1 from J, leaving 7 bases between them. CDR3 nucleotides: TGTGCCAGTAGTCGACAGGGCACAGATACGCAGTATTTT. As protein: CASSRQGTDTQYF.

CDR3 sequence: CAIRGGANTGELFF. In nucleotides, the CDR3 is TGTGCCATCCGCGGCGGGGCGAACACCGGGGAGCTGTTTTTT. V usage is TRBV10-3 and J usage is TRBJ2-2, with D possibly TRBD2 on 6 matching bases. V was trimmed by 8 bases and J by 0 bases, leaving 10 bases between them. The CDR3 runs 14 residues. Per the germline V gene, CDR1 is ENHRY and CDR2 is SYGVKD.

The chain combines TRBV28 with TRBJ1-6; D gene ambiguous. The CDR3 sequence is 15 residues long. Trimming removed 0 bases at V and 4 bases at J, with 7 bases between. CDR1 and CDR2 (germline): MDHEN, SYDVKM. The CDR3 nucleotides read TGTGCCAGCAGTTTATGGTCTCTTTATAATTCACCCCTCCACTTT. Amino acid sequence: CASSLWSLYNSPLHF. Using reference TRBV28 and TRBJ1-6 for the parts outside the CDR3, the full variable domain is DVKVTQSSRYLVKRTGEKVFLECVQDMDHENMFWYRQDPGLGLRLIYFSYDVKMKEKGDIPEGYSVSREKKERFSLILESASTNQTSMYLCASSLWSLYNSPLHFGNGTRLTVT.

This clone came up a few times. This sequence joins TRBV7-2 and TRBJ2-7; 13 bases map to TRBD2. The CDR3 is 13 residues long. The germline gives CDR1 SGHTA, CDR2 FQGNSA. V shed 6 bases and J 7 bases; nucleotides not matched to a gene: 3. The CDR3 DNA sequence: TGTGCCAGCAGGACTAGCGGGGGGAGAGAGCAGTACTTC. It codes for CASRTSGGREQYF.

The DNA of the CDR3 is TGTGCCACCAGCAGAGTCGGGACAATGTCTGGAAACACCATATATTTT. This encodes CATSRVGTMSGNTIYF. The chain employs TRBV15 and TRBJ1-3, with D possibly TRBD1 on 6 matching bases. The CDR3 runs 16 residues. Germline V gene sequence: CDR1 LNHNV, CDR2 YYDKDF (reference sequence). V lost 1 base and J 1 base, leaving 11 bases between the germline ends.

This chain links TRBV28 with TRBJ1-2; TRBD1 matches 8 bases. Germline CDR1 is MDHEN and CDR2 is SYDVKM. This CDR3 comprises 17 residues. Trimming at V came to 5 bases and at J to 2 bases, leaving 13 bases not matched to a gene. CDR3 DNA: TGTGCCAGCAGTCCCCCCTCGGGTGGGACAGGCAACTATGGCTACACCTTC. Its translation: CASSPPSGGTGNYGYTF.

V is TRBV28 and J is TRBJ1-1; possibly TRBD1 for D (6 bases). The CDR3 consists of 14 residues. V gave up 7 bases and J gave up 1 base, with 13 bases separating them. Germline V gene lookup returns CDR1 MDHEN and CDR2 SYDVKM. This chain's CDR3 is CASTSGTSNTEAFF. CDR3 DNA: TGTGCCAGCACCTCCGGGACATCGAACACTGAAGCTTTCTTT.

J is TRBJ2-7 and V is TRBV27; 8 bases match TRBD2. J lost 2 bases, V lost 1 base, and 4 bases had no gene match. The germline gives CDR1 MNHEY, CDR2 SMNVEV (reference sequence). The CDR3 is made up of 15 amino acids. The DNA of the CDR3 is TGTGCCAGCAGTTTATTTCGGGGGGGCCCCTACGAGCAGTACTTC. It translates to CASSLFRGGPYEQYF.

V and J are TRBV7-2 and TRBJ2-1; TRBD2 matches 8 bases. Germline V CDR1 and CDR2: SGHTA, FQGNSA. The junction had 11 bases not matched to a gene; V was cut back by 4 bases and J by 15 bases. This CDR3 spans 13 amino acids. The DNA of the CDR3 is TGTGCCAGCAGCTCGTACGGGGGACTAGAGGCGTTCTTC. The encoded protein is CASSSYGGLEAFF.

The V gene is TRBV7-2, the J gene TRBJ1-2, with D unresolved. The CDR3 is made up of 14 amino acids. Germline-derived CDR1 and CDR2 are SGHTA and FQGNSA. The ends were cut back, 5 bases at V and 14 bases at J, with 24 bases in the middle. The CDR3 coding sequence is TGTGCCAGCAGCCCAGATCATTTTCCACAAATCCAAACCTTC. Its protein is CASSPDHFPQIQTF.